The 15 T cell receptor beta chains reported below all come from one sample, sequenced in a study of molecular identifiers for immune sequencing clone quantification. TCRdb itself ran the PCR reads through MiXCR, one entry per CDR3 protein. The repertoire has 600,000 to 650,000 distinct CDR3 sequences, less than 20% of them found once; the top ten carry roughly 0.83%. Material: naive CD8+ T cells from blood, with Jurkat cell RNA spiked in. Subset noted: FACS-sorted CD8+CD4-CCR7+CD45RA+ naive T cells. The source is a human donor in good health. Some libraries in this study had Jurkat cell RNA spiked in.

With regard to this clonotype: One end of the junction fails to match germline, which may point to a read error. This chain links TRBV4-3 with TRBJ1-5; D gene uncertain. CDR1 is LGHNA, CDR2 YSLEER, per germline. CDR3 size: 15 residues. In DNA form, the CDR3 reads TGCGCCAGCAGCCAAGATTCGGGGAGCAATCTGCCCCAGCATTTT. As protein: CASSQDSGSNLPQHF.

This clonotype was counted many times. The V call is TRBV7-9, the J call TRBJ2-3, with a weak D call TRBD1 (6 bases). Germline CDR1 and CDR2: SEHNR and FQNEAQ (reference sequence). V was clipped by 4 bases and J by 4 bases, with 9 bases between them. CDR3 length: 13 residues. The CDR3 protein is CASSSQGSDTQYF. In DNA form, the CDR3 reads TGTGCCAGCAGCTCACAGGGTTCAGATACGCAGTATTTT.

This clonotype was detected ten times or more. This chain links TRBV3-1 with TRBJ2-7, with D possibly being TRBD2 (6 bases). Trimming took 4 bases from V and 5 from J, leaving 15 bases between them. This CDR3 has 14 amino acids. CDR1 is LGHDT and CDR2 is YNNKEL in the germline V gene (reference sequence). The CDR3 loop reads CASSLTGETHEQYF. CDR3 nucleotides: TGTGCCAGCAGCCTTACGGGGGAGACCCACGAGCAGTACTTC.

This clonotype showed up many times. The genes are TRBV11-1 and TRBJ1-1; D gene unclear. The ends were cut back, 2 bases at V and 1 base at J, with 11 bases in the middle. CDR3 size: 15 residues. Germline CDR1 and CDR2: SGHAT and FQDESV (reference sequence). CDR3 coding DNA: TGTGCCAGCAGCTTATTGGCCAGGCGGAACACTGAAGCTTTCTTT. Translating it yields CASSLLARRNTEAFF.

This clonotype was observed a single time. This may stem from a read error, because a much larger clone lies one nucleotide away. V gene TRBV12-3 or TRBV12-4 combines with J gene TRBJ1-1; perhaps TRBD1 as D (6 bases). The CDR3 loop spans 14 amino acids. The CDR3 loop is CASSFSDRNTEASF. CDR3 sequence (DNA): TGTGCCAGCAGTTTCTCGGACAGAAACACTGAAGCTTCCTTT.

This clonotype was counted at least ten times. V gene TRBV7-9 combines with J gene TRBJ2-2, with 8 bases identical to TRBD1. CDR3 length: 13 amino acids. CDR1 is SEHNR, CDR2 FQNEAQ, per germline (reference sequence). The DNA for the CDR3 is TGTGCGTGGGACAGGCAGAACACCGGGGAGCTGTTTTTT. It translates to CAWDRQNTGELFF. Drawing the rest from reference TRBV7-9 and TRBJ2-2, the complete variable domain is DTGVSQNPRHKITKRGQNVTFRCDPISEHNRLYWYRQTLGQGPEFLTYFQNEAQLEKSRLLSDRFSAERPKGSFSTLEIQRTEQGDSAMYLCAWDRQNTGELFFGEGSRLTVL.

About this clonotype: Given a much more abundant clone one base away, this may be a read error. This CDR3 fails to terminate in the conserved phenylalanine or tryptophan, so it likely reflects a read error. V usage is TRBV4-3 and J usage is TRBJ2-1, with 9 positions matching TRBD2. Unmatched junction bases numbered 4, after V lost 3 bases and J lost 4 bases. CDR1 is LGHNA, CDR2 YSLEER, per germline. The CDR3 consists of 15 residues. The CDR3 DNA sequence: TGCGCCAGCAGCCAGGGACTAGCCAGATACAATGAGCAGTTCCTC. The encoded protein is CASSQGLARYNEQFL.

The J gene is TRBJ2-5, the V gene TRBV2; 10 bases map to TRBD2. Germline CDR1 reads SNHLY; CDR2 reads FYNNEI. This CDR3 is built from 15 residues. After removal of 2 bases from V and 5 bases from J, the junction contained 5 bases not matched to a gene. CDR3 amino acids: CASSEMTSGRETQYF. In DNA form, the CDR3 reads TGTGCCAGCAGTGAAATGACTAGCGGGCGGGAGACCCAGTACTTC.

This clonotype has a count of ten or more. The gene calls are TRBV6-5 and TRBJ2-7; 8 nucleotides agree with TRBD2. V dropped 5 bases and J dropped 7; count of bases not matched to a gene: 7. Germline loops: CDR1 MNHEY, CDR2 SVGAGI. This CDR3 contains 13 residues. CDR3 coding DNA: TGTGCCAGCAGTCCAGCGGGGGCCTGGGAGCAGTACTTC. Residues: CASSPAGAWEQYF.

This clonotype was counted only a few times. The chain uses TRBV11-1 and TRBJ2-3, with 11 bases that match TRBD2. The ends lost 5 bases at V and 6 bases at J; junction bases unmatched: 7. Per germline, CDR1 SGHAT and CDR2 FQDESV (reference sequence). CDR3 length: 15 residues. The CDR3 bases are TGTGCCAGCAGCAGTAGCGGGAGGGCCAGGGATACGCAGTATTTT. Translation: CASSSSGRARDTQYF.

This clonotype has just a few counts. Germline is not matched at one junction end, which may reflect a read error. V is TRBV10-3 and J is TRBJ1-3, with 8 bases that match TRBD1. Looked up from germline, CDR1 is ENHRY and CDR2 is SYGVKD. The CDR3 spans 14 residues. CDR3 nucleotides: TGTGTCATCAAGGACAGGGACTCTGGAAACACCATATATTTT. Amino acids: CVIKDRDSGNTIYF.

This clonotype was counted at least ten times. V gene TRBV3-1 combines with J gene TRBJ1-4; a weak D match, TRBD1 (6 bases). Germline CDR1 reads LGHDT; CDR2 reads YNNKEL (reference sequence). V was pared by 4 bases and J by 6 bases, with 12 bases between. The CDR3 loop spans 14 amino acids. The CDR3 bases are TGTGCCAGCAGCCCGACAGGTTACTATGAAAAACTGTTTTTT. This sequence encodes CASSPTGYYEKLFF.

This clonotype was seen at least ten times. The chain has TRBV14 and TRBJ2-7; D is ambiguous. Trimming took 3 bases from V and 2 from J, leaving 11 bases between them. Germline CDR1 is SGHDN and CDR2 is FVKESK. The CDR3 spans 14 residues. CDR3 nucleotides: TGTGCCAGCAGCCAGGGTCACTCCACCTACGAGCAGTACTTC. Translation: CASSQGHSTYEQYF.

At least ten counts were recorded for this clonotype. CDR3 region: CASSAGTGIPYEQYF. CDR3 coding DNA: TGTGCCAGTAGTGCCGGGACAGGGATCCCCTACGAGCAGTACTTC. This chain connects TRBV19 to TRBJ2-7; 9 bases fit TRBD1. V lost 5 bases, J lost 2 bases, and 7 bases stayed unmatched. The CDR3 is made up of 15 amino acids. Germline lookup yields CDR1 LNHDA and CDR2 SQIVND (reference sequence).

Turning to this clonotype: This may come from a read error, since a much larger clone is one base off. The chain joins TRBV5-6 to TRBJ2-7, with 10 bases lining up with TRBD1. The CDR3 loop spans 15 amino acids. Per germline, CDR1 SGHDT and CDR2 YYEEEE. Here the CDR3 DNA reads TGTGCCGGCAGCCCCCGGACAGGGGGTCTCTACGAGCAGTACTTC. It is translated as CAGSPRTGGLYEQYF.